This TCR beta chain emerged from a study of blood T cells in healthy people across ages (dated by TCRdb to about 2015). Regarding the research as a whole: In model experiments, roughly one uniquely barcoded TCR beta cDNA molecule per two T cells was captured by template switching. Two additional independent replicas of 1 million unique cDNA reads from the same blood draw were analyzed for two donors (one aged 18 to 30 and one aged 80 or older). Using deep sequencing normalized with unique cDNA molecular identifiers, the study measured how TCR beta repertoire diversity changes with age. To avoid experimental bias, donors of different ages were spread randomly across the sequencing lanes. The donors were divided into four age groups: young (average around 17 years), middle-aged (over 35), aged (under 70) and long-lived (about 80). Results and caveats for the whole study, not just this receptor: A strong correlation was found between observed TCR beta diversity and the percentage of naive T cells measured by flow cytometry. Because profiling used bulk unsorted PBMCs, naive and antigen-experienced compartments could not be compared conclusively. Estimates of total diversity from one million sequenced T cells were regarded as lower bounds and underestimates. As age increased, observed TCR beta diversity per million T cells dropped in a roughly linear way, and a significant reduction was already evident by age 40. The CMV infection status of donors was not known, potentially confounding age-related changes in expanded clonotypes. Compared with the aged group, the long-lived group had more naive CD4+ T cells, fewer expanded clones and increased TCR diversity, a pattern suggesting age selection.

This clonotype has just a few counts. Its target antigen remains unknown. No much larger clone is present one base from it, and per-base qualities are unavailable. Library preparation used 5' RACE. TCRdb shows the sequencer as Illumina HiSeq 2500. A second PCR of roughly 7 to 11 cycles was performed with a sample-barcoded 5' primer and a J-beta primer mix. A unique molecular identifier was introduced onto each TCR beta cDNA molecule by a template-switch 5' adaptor carrying 12 random nucleotides. Each sample yielded at least 2.5 million CDR3-containing paired-end reads. All of the RNA was converted into first-strand cDNA using the Mint cDNA synthesis kit, with a TRBC-specific oligonucleotide serving as the primer. All cDNA was treated with uracil-DNA glycosylase and then went through a first 18-cycle PCR with the universal primers M1SS and BC2_uni_R. Per the authors' processing: For normalization, 1 million high-quality reads were randomly selected from each sample, with every read carrying a distinct molecular identifier. Reads sharing molecular identifiers were discarded rather than binned into consensus sequences. CDR3 identification, clonotype clustering and error correction used MiTCR with a Q25 quality threshold and the strictest error-elimination algorithm. A nonparametric unseen species model with Euler transformation was used to estimate a lower bound on total TCR beta diversity. Starting from the raw public reads, TCRdb applied fastp trimming at Q25, assembled clones with MiXCR and retained in-frame beta chains. Each entry merges the rows of one CDR3 protein and shows their most common DNA and genes. The authors' filters were not applied to this entry. Present in this sample are 550,000 to 650,000 distinct CDR3 sequences, approximately 30% of which were seen just once. The ten biggest clones cover 15% to 19% of the sample.

Systemically healthy Caucasian individuals from Russia, around 39 in total and aged roughly 6 to 100 years, were included as donors. Each donor gave about 9.2 milliliters of peripheral blood, drawn into EDTA-treated Vacutainer tubes. Ficoll-Paque density-gradient centrifugation was used to isolate PBMCs, with at least 7 million obtained per sample. Total RNA was extracted from PBMCs with Trizol reagent, with at least 6 micrograms obtained per sample. The percentages of naive CD45RAhigh/CD27high T cells were determined by flow cytometry on a PBMC aliquot from every donor. Trimmed from V: 8 bases; trimmed from J: 6 bases; junction bases lacking a gene match: 15. The germline V gene sets CDR1 to MDHEN and CDR2 to SYDVKM. The CDR3, cysteine through phenylalanine, is 17 amino acids long. CDR3 DNA only is kept here, 51 bases in frame from base 1.

This sequence uses TRBV28 and TRBJ2-3, and TRBD2 aligns with 12 junction nucleotides. This sequence was found in a woman of 80 years or more in good health. Sequencing was done on a sample of blood. Read as DNA, the sequence is TGTGCCAGCGGCCGCGGCGCTAGCGGGGGGGCTTACGATACGCAGTATTTT. Translated, this gives CASGRGASGGAYDTQYF.